This T cell receptor (beta chain) was obtained from a study of molecular identifiers for immune sequencing clone quantification. This clonotype ranks as medium-sized (0.01 to 0.1%). Its antigen is not known. Study-level points and caveats: Clones that exceeded 20 RNA copies held over 98% of effector molecules, yet under 1% in naive cells.

Previously described methods with listed TCR primers produced the bulk TCR libraries. TCRdb used MiXCR to reprocess the PCR reads, holding one entry per CDR3 protein. Among 50,000 to 65,000 distinct CDR3 sequences listed, roughly a quarter were seen once. Germline assignment: CDR1 MNHNY and CDR2 SVGAGI (reference sequence). This CDR3 has 14 residues. V lost 0 bases and J lost 9, with 14 bases in between. Sorted cells numbering about 19,000 to 1,000,000, with 10%, 30% or 50% RNA, yielded the naive CD8 libraries. The J gene is TRBJ2-5, the V gene TRBV6-6; no reliable D call. Specimen: naive CD8+ T cells from blood, with Jurkat cell RNA spiked in. The subset is: FACS-sorted CD8+CD4-CCR7+CD45RA+ naive T cells. This TCR derives from a human donor in good health. Some libraries in this study had Jurkat cell RNA spiked in. CDR3 amino acids: CASSYSSVSLAQYF. DNA for the CDR3: TGTGCCAGCAGTTACTCTTCCGTAAGCTTGGCCCAGTACTTC.